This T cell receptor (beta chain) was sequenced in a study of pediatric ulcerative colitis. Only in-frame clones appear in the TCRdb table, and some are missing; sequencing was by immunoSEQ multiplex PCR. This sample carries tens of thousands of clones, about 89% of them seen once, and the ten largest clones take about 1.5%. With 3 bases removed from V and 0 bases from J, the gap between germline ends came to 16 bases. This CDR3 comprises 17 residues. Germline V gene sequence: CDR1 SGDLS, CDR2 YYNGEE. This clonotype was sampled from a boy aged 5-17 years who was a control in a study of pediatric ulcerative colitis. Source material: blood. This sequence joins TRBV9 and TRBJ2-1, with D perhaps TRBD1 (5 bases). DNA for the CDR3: TGTGCCAGCAGCGAGGGGCAGCCCATAAGCTCCTACAATGAGCAGTTCTTC. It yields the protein CASSEGQPISSYNEQFF.